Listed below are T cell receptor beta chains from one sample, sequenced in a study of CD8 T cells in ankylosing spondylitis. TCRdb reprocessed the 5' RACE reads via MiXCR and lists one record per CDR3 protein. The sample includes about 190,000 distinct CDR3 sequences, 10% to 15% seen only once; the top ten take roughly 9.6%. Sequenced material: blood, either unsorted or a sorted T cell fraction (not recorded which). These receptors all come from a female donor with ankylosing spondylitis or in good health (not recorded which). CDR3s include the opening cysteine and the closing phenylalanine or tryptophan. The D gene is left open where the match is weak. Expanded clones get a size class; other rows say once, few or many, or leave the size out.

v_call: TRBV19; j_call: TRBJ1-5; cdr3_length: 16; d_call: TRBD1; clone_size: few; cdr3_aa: CASSTTVGRGNQPQHF; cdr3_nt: TGTGCCAGTAGTACCACGGTGGGCAGGGGGAATCAGCCCCAGCATTTT
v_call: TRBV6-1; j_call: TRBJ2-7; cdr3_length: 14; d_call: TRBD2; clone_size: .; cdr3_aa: CASSESGRGYEQYF; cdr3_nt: TGTGCCAGCAGTGAAAGCGGGAGGGGGTACGAGCAGTACTTC
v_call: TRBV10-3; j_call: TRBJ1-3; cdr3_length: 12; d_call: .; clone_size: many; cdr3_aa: CAITDTGNTIYF; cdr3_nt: TGTGCCATTACCGACACGGGAAACACCATATATTTT
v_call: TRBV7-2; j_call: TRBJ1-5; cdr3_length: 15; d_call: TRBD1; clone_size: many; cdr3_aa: CASTMGQGPNQPQHF; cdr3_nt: TGTGCCAGCACCATGGGACAGGGCCCAAATCAGCCCCAGCATTTT
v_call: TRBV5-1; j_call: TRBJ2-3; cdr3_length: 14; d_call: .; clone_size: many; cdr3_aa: CASSPGTSTDTQYF; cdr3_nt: TGCGCCAGCAGCCCTGGGACAAGCACAGATACGCAGTATTTT
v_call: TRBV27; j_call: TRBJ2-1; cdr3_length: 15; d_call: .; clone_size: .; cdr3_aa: CASSLRGVVGNEQFF; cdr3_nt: TGTGCCAGCAGTCTACGGGGAGTAGTCGGGAATGAGCAGTTCTTC
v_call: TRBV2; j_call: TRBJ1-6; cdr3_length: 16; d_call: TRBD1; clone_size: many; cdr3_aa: CANRDSTLSYNSPLHF; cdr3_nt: TGTGCCAACCGGGACAGCACCCTCTCCTATAATTCACCCCTCCACTTT
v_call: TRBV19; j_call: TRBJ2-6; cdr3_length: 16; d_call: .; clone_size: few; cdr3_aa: CASSTRQVFPVNVLTF; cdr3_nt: TGTGCCAGTAGTACGCGACAGGTCTTTCCCGTCAACGTCCTGACTTTC
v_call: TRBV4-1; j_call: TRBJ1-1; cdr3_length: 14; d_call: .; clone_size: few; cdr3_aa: CASSPTGPSTEAFF; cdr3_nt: TGCGCCAGCAGCCCGACAGGCCCGAGCACTGAAGCTTTCTTT
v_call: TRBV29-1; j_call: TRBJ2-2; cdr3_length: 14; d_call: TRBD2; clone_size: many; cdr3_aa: CSVGGGPNTGELFF; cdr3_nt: TGCAGCGTTGGGGGGGGACCGAACACCGGGGAGCTGTTTTTT
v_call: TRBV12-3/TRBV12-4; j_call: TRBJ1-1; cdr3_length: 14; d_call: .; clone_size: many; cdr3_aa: CASSDRGANTEAFF; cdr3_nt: TGTGCCAGCAGTGATAGGGGGGCGAACACTGAAGCTTTCTTT
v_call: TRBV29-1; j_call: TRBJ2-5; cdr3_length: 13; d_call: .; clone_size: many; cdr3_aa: CSVETGFQETQYF; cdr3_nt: TGCAGCGTTGAAACCGGGTTTCAAGAGACCCAGTACTTC
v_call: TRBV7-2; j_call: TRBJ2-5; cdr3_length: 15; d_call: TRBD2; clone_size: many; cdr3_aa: CASSLASRGVQTQYF; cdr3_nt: TGTGCCAGCAGCTTAGCCTCACGGGGGGTGCAGACCCAGTACTTC
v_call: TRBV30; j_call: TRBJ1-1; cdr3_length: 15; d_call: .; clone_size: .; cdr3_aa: CAWSHLRTMNTEAFF; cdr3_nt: TGTGCCTGGAGTCACCTCAGGACAATGAACACTGAAGCTTTCTTT
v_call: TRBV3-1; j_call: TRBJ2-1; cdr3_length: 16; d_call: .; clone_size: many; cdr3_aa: CASSQDAVAASNEQFF; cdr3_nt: TGTGCCAGCAGCCAAGATGCGGTAGCGGCGAGCAATGAGCAGTTCTTC
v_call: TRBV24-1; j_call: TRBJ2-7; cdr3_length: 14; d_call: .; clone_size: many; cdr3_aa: CATSRGRSSYEQYF; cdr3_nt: TGTGCCACTTCAAGGGGACGGAGCTCCTACGAGCAGTACTTC
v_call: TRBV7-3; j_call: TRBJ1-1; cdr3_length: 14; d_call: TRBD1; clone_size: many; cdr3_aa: CASSPTGGITEAFF; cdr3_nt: TGTGCCAGCAGTCCAACAGGGGGCATCACTGAAGCTTTCTTT
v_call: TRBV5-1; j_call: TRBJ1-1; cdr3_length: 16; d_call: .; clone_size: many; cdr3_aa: CASSLSRGVMNTEAFF; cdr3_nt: TGCGCCAGCAGCTTGAGCAGGGGCGTTATGAACACTGAAGCTTTCTTT
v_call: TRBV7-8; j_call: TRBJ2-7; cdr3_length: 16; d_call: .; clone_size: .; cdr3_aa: CASSLASSVTSHEQYF; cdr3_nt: TGTGCCAGCAGCTTAGCCTCTAGCGTTACCTCCCACGAGCAGTACTTC
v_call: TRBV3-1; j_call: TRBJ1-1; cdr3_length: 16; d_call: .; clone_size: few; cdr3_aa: CASSQTAATLNTEAFF; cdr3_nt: TGTGCCAGCAGCCAAACGGCAGCTACCTTGAACACTGAAGCTTTCTTT
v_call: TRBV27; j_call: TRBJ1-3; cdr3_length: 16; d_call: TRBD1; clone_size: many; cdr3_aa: CASRGYDRASGNTIYF; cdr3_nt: TGTGCCAGCAGAGGGTACGACAGGGCCTCTGGAAACACCATATATTTT
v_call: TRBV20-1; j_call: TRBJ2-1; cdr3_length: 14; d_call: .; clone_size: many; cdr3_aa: CSAPASLSYNEQFF; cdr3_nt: TGCAGTGCCCCTGCTAGTCTCTCCTACAATGAGCAGTTCTTC
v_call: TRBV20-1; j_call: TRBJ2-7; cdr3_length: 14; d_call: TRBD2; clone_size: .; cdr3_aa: CSARVGTSIYEQYF; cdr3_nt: TGCAGTGCTAGGGTCGGGACTAGCATCTACGAGCAGTACTTC
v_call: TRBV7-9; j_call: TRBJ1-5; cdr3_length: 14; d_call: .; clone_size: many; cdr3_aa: CASSLGGVDQPQHF; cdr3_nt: TGTGCCAGCAGCTTGGGGGGCGTAGATCAGCCCCAGCATTTT
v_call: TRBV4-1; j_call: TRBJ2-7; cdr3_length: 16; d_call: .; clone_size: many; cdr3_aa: CASSPSPGRDFYEQYF; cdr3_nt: TGCGCCAGCAGCCCGTCGCCGGGACGAGATTTCTACGAGCAGTACTTC
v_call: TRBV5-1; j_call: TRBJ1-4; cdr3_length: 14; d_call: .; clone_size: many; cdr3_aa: CASSPGTFDEKLFF; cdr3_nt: TGCGCCAGCAGTCCAGGGACTTTTGATGAAAAACTGTTTTTT
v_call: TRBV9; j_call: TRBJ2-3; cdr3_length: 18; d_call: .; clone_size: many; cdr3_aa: CASSGSGGAGIMADTQYF; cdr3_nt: TGTGCCAGCAGCGGGAGTGGAGGGGCAGGCATAATGGCAGATACGCAGTATTTT
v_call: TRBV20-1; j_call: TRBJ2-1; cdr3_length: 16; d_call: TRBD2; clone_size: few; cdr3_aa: CCARDLWGRAYNEQFF; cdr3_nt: TGCTGTGCTAGAGATCTGTGGGGGAGGGCCTACAATGAGCAGTTCTTC
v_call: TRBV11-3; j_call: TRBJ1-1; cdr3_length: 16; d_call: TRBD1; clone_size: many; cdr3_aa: CASSLGTGALNTEAFF; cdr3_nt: TGTGCCAGCAGCTTAGGCACAGGGGCTTTAAACACTGAAGCTTTCTTT
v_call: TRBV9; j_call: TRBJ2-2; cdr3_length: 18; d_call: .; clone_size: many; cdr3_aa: CASSVRSLVGGEKFELFF; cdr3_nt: TGTGCCAGCAGCGTAAGATCCCTGGTCGGGGGAGAAAAGTTCGAGCTGTTTTTT
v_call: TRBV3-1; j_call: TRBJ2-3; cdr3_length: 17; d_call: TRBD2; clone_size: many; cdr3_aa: CASSLSPGAGVGDTQYF; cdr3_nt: TGTGCCAGCAGCCTATCCCCAGGAGCGGGAGTCGGAGATACGCAGTATTTT
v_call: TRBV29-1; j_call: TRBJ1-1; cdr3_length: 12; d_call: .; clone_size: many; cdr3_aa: CSGRKTNTEAFF; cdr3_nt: TGCAGCGGACGGAAAACTAACACTGAAGCTTTCTTT
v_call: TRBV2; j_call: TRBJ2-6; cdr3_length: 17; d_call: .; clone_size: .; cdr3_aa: CASSDRRASSGANVLTF; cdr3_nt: TGTGCCAGCAGTGATCGGCGGGCGTCCTCTGGGGCCAACGTCCTGACTTTC
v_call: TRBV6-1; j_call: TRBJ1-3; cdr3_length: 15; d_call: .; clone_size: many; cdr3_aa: CASSEITTPGNTIYF; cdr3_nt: TGTGCCAGCAGTGAAATTACCACCCCTGGAAACACCATATATTTT
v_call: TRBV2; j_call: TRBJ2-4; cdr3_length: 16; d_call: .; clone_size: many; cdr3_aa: CASSANSLGAKNIQYF; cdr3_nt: TGTGCCAGCAGTGCTAACTCGCTAGGAGCCAAAAACATTCAGTACTTC
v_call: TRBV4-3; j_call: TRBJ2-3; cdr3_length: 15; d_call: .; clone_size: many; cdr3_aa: CASSQVSGNTDTQYF; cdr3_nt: TGCGCCAGCAGCCAAGTATCAGGGAACACAGATACGCAGTATTTT
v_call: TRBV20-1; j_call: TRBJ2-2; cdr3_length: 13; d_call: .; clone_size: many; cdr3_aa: CSAAGTDTGELFF; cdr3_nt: TGCAGTGCGGCCGGGACGGACACCGGGGAGCTGTTTTTT
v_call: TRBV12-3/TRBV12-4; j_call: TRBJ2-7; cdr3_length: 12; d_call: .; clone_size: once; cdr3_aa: CANSFRSYEQYF; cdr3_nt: TGTGCCAACAGTTTTAGGTCCTACGAGCAGTACTTC
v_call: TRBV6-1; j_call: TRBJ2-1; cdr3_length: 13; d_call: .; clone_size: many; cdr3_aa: CASSPNLGNEQFF; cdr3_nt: TGTGCCAGCAGTCCTAACCTCGGCAATGAGCAGTTCTTC
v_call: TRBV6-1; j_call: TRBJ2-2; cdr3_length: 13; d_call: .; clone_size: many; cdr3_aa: CASTGLVTGELFF; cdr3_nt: TGTGCCAGCACCGGTCTGGTGACCGGGGAGCTGTTTTTT
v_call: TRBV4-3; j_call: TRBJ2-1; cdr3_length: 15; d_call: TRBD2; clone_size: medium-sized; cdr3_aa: CASSTLAGANNEQFF; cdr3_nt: TGCGCCAGTAGCACCTTAGCGGGAGCGAACAATGAGCAGTTCTTC
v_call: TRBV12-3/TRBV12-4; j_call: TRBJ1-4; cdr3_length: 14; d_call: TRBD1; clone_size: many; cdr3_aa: CASRSGGQNEKLFF; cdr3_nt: TGTGCCAGCAGGTCAGGGGGCCAGAATGAAAAACTGTTTTTT
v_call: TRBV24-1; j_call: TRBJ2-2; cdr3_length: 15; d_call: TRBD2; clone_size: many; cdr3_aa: CATSRPSGGPGELFF; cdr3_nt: TGTGCCACCAGTCGCCCTAGCGGGGGTCCGGGGGAGCTGTTTTTT